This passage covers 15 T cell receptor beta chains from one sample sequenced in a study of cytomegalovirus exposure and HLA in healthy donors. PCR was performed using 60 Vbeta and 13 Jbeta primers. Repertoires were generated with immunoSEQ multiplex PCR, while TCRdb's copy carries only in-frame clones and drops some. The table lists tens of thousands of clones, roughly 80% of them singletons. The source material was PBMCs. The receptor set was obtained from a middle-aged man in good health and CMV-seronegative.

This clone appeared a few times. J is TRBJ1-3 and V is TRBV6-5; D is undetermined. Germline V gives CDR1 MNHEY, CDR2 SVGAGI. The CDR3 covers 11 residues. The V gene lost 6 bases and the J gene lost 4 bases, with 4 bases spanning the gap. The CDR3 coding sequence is TGTGCCAGCAGCCAGGGAAACACCATATATTTT. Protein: CASSQGNTIYF.

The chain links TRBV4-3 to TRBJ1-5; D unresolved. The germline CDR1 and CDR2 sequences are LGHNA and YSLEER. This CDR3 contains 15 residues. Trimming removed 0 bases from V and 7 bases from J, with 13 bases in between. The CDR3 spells CASSQDKLTLQPQHF. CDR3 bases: TGCGCCAGCAGCCAAGATAAATTGACACTCCAGCCCCAGCATTTT.

Here the CDR3 reads CASRIDRVQETQYF. CDR3 coding DNA: TGTGCCAGCAGGATCGACAGGGTCCAAGAGACCCAGTACTTC. The chain joins TRBV6-5 to TRBJ2-5, with 7 bases matching TRBD1. Unmatched junction bases numbered 5, after V lost 6 bases and J lost 1 base. The CDR3 is made up of 14 amino acids. Germline assignment: CDR1 MNHEY and CDR2 SVGAGI.

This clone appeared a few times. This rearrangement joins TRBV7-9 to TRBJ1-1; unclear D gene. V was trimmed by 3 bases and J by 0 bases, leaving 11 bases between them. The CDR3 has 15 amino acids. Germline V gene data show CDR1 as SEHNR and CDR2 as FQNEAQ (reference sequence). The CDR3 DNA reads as TGTGCCAGCAGCTTTTCTATGCCCATGAACACTGAAGCTTTCTTT. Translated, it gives CASSFSMPMNTEAFF.

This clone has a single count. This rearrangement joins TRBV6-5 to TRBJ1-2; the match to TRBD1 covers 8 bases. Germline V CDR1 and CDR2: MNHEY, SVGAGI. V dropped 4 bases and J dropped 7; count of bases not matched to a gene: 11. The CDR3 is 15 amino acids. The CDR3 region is CASSSPRKQGGGYTF. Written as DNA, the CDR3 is TGTGCCAGCAGTTCTCCCCGTAAACAGGGGGGTGGCTACACCTTC.

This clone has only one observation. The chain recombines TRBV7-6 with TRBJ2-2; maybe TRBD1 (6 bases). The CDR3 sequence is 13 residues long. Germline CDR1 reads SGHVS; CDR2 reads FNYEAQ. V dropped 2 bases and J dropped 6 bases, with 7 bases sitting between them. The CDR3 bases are TGTGCCAGCAGCTTAAAGGGGGCCGGGGAGCTGTTTTTT. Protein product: CASSLKGAGELFF.

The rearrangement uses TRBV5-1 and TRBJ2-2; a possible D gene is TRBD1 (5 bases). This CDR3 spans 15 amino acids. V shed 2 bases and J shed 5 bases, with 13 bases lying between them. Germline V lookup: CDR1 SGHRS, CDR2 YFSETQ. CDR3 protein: CASSLKQGKTGELFF. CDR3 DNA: TGCGCCAGCAGCTTAAAGCAGGGAAAGACCGGGGAGCTGTTTTTT.

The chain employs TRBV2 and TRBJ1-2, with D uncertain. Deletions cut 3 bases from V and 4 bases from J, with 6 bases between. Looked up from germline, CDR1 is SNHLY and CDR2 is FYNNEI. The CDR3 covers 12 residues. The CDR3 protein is CASSESGYGYTF. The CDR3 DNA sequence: TGTGCCAGCAGTGAGTCGGGCTATGGCTACACCTTC.

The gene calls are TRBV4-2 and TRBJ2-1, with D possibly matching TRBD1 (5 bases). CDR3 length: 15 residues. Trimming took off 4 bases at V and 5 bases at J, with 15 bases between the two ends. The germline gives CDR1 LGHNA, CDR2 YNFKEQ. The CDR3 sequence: CASSLAQDINNEQFF. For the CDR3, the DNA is TGTGCCAGCAGCCTCGCTCAGGACATAAACAATGAGCAGTTCTTC.

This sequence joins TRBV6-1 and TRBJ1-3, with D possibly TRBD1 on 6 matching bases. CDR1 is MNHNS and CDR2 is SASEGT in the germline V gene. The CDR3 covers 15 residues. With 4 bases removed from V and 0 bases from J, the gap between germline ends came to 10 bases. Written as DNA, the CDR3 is TGTGCCAGCAGTGTTACAGGGAGCTCTGGAAACACCATATATTTT. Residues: CASSVTGSSGNTIYF.

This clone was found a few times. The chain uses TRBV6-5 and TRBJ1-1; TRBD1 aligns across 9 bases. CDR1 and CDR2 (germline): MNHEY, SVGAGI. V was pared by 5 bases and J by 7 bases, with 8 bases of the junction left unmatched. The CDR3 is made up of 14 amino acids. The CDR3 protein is CASSRDDRGIEAFF. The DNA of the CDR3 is TGTGCCAGCAGTAGAGACGACAGGGGGATTGAAGCTTTCTTT.

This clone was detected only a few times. CDR3 residues: CASSSTGLHYGYTF. The CDR3 coding sequence is TGTGCCAGCAGTTCCACAGGGTTACACTATGGCTACACCTTC. The rearrangement links TRBV7-9 to TRBJ1-2; perhaps TRBD1 as D (6 bases). This CDR3 region has 14 residues. V shed 6 bases and J shed 3 bases, with 14 bases lying between them. The V gene's germline CDR1 is SEHNR and CDR2 FQNEAQ (reference sequence).

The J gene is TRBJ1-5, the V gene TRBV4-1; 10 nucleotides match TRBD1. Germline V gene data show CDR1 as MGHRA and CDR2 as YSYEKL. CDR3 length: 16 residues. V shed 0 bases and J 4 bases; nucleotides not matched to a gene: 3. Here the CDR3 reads CASSQEGDRGNQPQHF. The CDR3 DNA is TGCGCCAGCAGCCAAGAAGGGGACAGGGGAAATCAGCCCCAGCATTTT.

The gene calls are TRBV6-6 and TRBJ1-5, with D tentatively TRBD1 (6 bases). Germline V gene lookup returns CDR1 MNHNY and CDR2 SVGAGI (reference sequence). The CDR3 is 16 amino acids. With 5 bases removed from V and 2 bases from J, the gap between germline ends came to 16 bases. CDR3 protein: CASSPPGQGRNQPQHF. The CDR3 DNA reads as TGTGCCAGCAGTCCGCCGGGCCAGGGGCGCAATCAGCCCCAGCATTTT.

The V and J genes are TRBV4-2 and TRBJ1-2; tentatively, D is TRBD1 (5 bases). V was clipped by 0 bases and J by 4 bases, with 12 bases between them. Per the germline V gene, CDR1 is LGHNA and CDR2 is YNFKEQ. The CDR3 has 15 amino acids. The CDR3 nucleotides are TGTGCCAGCAGCCAAGAGGGGCAGGGATCCTATGGCTACACCTTC. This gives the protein CASSQEGQGSYGYTF.